The source of this TCR beta chain is a study of shared clonotypes between healthy human individuals. Study-wide context: Three plates each covered CD4 naive and memory; CD8 naive two, CD8 memory one.

CDR3 length equals 15 residues. Germline lookup yields CDR1 MNHNS and CDR2 SASEGT. The ends lost 3 bases at V and 5 bases at J; junction bases unmatched: 6. The study enrolled healthy HIV-negative adults without recent acute infections or vaccinations as donors. Only Caucasian adults living in Nashville, Tennessee served as donors. CD45RA-negative memory and CD45RA+ naive subsets were split from the CD4+ cells. TCRdb's copy holds only in-frame clones and misses some; the assay was immunoSEQ multiplex PCR. Of about 1,500,000 clones in the sample, around 97% were seen once. This chain joins TRBV6-1 and TRBJ2-3, with 9 bases identical to TRBD1. Sequencing was done on a sample of naive CD4+ T cells sorted from blood. Subset noted: CD45RA+ positively selected. This TCR was recovered from a man aged 30 to 39 in good health. CDR3 in amino acids: CASSDWDRAGDTQYF. CDR3 sequence (DNA): TGTGCCAGCAGTGACTGGGACAGGGCGGGAGATACGCAGTATTTT.